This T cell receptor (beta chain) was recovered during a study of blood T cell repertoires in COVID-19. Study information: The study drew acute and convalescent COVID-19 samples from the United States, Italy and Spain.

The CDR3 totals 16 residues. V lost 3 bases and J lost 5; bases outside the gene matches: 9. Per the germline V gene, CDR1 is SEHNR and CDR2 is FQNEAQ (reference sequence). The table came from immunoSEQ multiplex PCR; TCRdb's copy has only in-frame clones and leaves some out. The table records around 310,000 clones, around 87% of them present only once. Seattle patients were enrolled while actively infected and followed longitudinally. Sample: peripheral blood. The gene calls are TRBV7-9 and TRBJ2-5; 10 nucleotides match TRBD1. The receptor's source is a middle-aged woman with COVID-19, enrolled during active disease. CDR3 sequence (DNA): TGTGCCAGCAGCTTCATTACCGGGACAGGGGAGGAGACCCAGTACTTC. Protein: CASSFITGTGEETQYF.